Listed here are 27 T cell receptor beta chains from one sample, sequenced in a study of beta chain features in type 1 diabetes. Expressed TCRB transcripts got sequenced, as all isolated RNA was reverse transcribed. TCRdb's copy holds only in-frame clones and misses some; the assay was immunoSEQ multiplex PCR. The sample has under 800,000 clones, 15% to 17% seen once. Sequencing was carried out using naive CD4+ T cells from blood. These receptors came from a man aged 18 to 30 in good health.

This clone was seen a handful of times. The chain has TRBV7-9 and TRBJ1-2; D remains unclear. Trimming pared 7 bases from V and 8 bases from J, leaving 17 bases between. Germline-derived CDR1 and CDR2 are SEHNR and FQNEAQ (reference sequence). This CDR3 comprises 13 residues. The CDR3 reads CASKSARIGGYTF. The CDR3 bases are TGTGCCAGCAAAAGCGCCCGGATCGGGGGCTACACCTTC.

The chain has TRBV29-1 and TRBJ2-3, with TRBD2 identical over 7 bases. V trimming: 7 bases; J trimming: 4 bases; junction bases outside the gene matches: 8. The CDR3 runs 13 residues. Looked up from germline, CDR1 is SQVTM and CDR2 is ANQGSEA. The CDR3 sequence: CSARSGPADTQYF. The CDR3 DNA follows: TGCAGCGCCCGTAGCGGGCCAGCAGATACGCAGTATTTT.

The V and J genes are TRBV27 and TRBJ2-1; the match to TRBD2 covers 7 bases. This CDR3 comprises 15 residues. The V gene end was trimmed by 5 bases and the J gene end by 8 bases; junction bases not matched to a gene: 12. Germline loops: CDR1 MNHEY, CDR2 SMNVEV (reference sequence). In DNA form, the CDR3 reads TGTGCCAGCAGTCCTGGGACTATCCCAAGCCATGAGCAGTTCTTC. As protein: CASSPGTIPSHEQFF.

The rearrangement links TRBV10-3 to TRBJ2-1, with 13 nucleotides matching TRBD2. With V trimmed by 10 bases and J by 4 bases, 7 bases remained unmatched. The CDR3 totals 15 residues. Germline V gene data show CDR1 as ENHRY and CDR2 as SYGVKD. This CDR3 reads CATPGLAGAYNEQFF. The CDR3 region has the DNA TGTGCCACCCCCGGACTAGCGGGAGCTTACAATGAGCAGTTCTTC.

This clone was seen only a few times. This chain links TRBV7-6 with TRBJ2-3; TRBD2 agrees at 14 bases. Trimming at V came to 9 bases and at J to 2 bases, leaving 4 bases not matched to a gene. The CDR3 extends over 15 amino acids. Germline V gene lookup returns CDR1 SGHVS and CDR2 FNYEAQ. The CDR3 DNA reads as TGTGCCAGTGGACTAGCGGGGGGCCACACAGATACGCAGTATTTT. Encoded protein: CASGLAGGHTDTQYF.

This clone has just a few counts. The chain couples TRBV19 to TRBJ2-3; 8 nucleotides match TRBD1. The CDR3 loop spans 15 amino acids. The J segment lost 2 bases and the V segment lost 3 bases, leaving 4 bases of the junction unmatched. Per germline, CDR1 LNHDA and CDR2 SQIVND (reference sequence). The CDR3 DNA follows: TGTGCCAGTAGTATGGACAGGGTAATCACAGATACGCAGTATTTT. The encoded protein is CASSMDRVITDTQYF. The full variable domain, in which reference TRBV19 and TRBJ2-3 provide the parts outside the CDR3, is DGGITQSPKYLFRKEGQNVTLSCEQNLNHDAMYWYRQDPGQGLRLIYYSQIVNDFQKGDIAEGYSVSREKKESFPLTVTSAQKNPTAFYLCASSMDRVITDTQYFGPGTRLTVL.

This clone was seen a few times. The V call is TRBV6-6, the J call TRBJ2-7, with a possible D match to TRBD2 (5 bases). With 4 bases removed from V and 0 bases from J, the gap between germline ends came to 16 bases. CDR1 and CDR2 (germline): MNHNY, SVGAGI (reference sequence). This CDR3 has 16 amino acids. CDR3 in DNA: TGTGCCAGCAGTTCCCAACTAGGGCGGAGCTCCTACGAGCAGTACTTC. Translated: CASSSQLGRSSYEQYF.

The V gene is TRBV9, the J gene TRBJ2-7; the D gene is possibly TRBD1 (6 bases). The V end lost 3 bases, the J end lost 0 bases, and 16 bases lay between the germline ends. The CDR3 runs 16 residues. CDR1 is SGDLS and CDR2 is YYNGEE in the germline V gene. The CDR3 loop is CASSDYRDGASYEQYF. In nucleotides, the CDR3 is TGTGCCAGCAGCGATTACAGGGACGGGGCCTCCTACGAGCAGTACTTC.

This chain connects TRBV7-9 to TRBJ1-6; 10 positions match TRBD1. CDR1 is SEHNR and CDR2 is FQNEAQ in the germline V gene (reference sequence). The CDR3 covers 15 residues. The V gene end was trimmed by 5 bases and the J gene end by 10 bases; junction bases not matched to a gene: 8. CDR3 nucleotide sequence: TGTGCCAGCAGCCTCTGGACAGGGGGGGACTCACCCCTCCACTTT. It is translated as CASSLWTGGDSPLHF.

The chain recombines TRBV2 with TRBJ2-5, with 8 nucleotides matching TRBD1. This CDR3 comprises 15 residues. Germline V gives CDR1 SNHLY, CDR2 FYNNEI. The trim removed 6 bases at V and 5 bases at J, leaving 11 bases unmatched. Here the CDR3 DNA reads TGTGCCAGCAGCGTTCAGGGACAGGTCCCTGAGACCCAGTACTTC. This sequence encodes CASSVQGQVPETQYF.

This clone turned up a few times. CDR3 bases: TGTGCCAGCAGCCCCTCGGACAGGGGAAGCGGCTACACCTTC. It translates to CASSPSDRGSGYTF. This chain links TRBV14 with TRBJ1-2; 9 nucleotides line up with TRBD1. CDR1 is SGHDN, CDR2 FVKESK, per germline. CDR3 length: 14 amino acids. V shed 4 bases, J shed 8 bases, and the junction held 8 bases outside the gene matches.

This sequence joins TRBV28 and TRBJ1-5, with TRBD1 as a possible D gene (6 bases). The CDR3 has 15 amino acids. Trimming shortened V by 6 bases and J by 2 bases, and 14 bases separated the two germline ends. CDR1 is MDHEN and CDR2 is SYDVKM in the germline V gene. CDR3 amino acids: CASRRGSWGNQPQHF. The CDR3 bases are TGTGCCAGCAGAAGGGGGTCGTGGGGCAATCAGCCCCAGCATTTT.

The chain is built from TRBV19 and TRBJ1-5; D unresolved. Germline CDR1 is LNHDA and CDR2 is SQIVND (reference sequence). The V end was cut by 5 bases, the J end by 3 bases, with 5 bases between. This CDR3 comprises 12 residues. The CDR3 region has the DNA TGTGCCAGTAGTCCCCACAATCAGCCCCAGCATTTT. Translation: CASSPHNQPQHF.

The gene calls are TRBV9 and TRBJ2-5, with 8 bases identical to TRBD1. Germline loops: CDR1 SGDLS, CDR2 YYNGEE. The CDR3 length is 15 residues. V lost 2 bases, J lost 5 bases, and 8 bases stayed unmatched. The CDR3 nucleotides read TGTGCCAGCAGCGTTCGACAGGGGACGGTGGAGACCCAGTACTTC. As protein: CASSVRQGTVETQYF.

The CDR3 bases are TGTGCCAGCAGCTTAAACAGGGGGGAGACCCAGTACTTC. Protein sequence: CASSLNRGETQYF. The chain recombines TRBV7-9 with TRBJ2-5, with 8 bases matching TRBD1. Trimming cost V 2 bases and J 5 bases; bases outside gene matches: 1. The CDR3 loop spans 13 amino acids. CDR1 SEHNR and CDR2 FQNEAQ come from the germline V gene (reference sequence).

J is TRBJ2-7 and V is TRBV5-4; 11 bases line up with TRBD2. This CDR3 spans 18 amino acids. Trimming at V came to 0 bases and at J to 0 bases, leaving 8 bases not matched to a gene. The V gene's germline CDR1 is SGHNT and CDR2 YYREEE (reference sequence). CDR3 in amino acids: CASSLGAGLAGSSYEQYF. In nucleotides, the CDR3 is TGTGCCAGCAGCTTGGGGGCAGGACTAGCGGGCAGCTCCTACGAGCAGTACTTC.

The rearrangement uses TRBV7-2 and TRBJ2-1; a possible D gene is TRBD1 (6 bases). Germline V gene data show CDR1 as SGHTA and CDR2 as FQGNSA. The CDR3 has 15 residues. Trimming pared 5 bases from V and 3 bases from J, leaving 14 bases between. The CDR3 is CASSLGAYFYNEQFF. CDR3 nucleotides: TGTGCCAGCAGCCTGGGGGCTTACTTCTACAATGAGCAGTTCTTC.

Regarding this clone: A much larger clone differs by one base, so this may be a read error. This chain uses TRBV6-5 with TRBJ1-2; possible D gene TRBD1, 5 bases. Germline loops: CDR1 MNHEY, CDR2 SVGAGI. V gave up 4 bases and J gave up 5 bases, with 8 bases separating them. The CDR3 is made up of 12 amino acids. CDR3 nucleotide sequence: TGTGCCAGCAGTTCTCAGGGTTATGGCTACACCTTC. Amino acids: CASSSQGYGYTF.

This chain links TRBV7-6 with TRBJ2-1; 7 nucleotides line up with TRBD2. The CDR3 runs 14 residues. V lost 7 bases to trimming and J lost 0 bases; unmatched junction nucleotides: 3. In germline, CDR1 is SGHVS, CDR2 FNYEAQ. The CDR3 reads CASKGRDSYNEQFF. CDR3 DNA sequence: TGTGCCAGCAAGGGGAGGGACTCCTACAATGAGCAGTTCTTC.

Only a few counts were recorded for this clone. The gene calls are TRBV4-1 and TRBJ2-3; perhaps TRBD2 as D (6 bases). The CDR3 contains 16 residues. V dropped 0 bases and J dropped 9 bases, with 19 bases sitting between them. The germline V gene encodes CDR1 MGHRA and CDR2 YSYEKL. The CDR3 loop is CASSQDQAGGRRTQYF. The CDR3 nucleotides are TGCGCCAGCAGCCAAGATCAAGCGGGCGGGCGTCGGACGCAGTATTTT.

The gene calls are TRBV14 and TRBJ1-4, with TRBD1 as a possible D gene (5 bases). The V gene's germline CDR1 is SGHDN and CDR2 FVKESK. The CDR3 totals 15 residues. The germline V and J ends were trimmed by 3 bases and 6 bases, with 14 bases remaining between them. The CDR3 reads CASSQETGTYEKLFF. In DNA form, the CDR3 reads TGTGCCAGCAGCCAGGAAACCGGGACCTATGAAAAACTGTTTTTT.

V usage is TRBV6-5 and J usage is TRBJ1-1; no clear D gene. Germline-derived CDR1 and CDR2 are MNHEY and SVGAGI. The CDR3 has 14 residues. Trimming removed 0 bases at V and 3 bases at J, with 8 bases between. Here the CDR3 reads CASSYSARHTEAFF. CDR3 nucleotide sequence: TGTGCCAGCAGTTACTCAGCTAGGCACACTGAAGCTTTCTTT.

The CDR3 loop is CASSLKGLAGASSYEQYF. DNA of the CDR3: TGTGCCAGCAGCTTAAAAGGACTAGCGGGAGCGAGCTCCTACGAGCAGTACTTC. This sequence joins TRBV7-3 and TRBJ2-7, with 13 bases that match TRBD2. Germline CDR1 SGHTA, CDR2 FQGTGA. Losses at the gene ends were 1 base for V and 0 bases for J; bases not matched to a gene: 6. There are 18 residues in the CDR3.

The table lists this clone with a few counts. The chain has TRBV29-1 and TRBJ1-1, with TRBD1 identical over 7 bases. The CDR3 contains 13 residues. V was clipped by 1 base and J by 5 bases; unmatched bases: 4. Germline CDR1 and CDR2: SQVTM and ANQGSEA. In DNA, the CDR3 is TGCAGCGTTGAAGTCGTCAGGGGGACTGAAGCTTTCTTT. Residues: CSVEVVRGTEAFF.

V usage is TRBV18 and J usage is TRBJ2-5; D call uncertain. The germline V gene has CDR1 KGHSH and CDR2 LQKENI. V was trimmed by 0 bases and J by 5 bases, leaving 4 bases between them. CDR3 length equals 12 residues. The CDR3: CASSPPEETQYF. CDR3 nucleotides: TGTGCCAGCTCACCACCTGAGGAGACCCAGTACTTC.

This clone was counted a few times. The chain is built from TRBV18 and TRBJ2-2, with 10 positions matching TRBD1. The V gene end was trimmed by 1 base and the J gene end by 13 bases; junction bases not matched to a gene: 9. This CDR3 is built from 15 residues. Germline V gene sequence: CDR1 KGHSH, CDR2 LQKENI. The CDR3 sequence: CASSPQDRGPPWLFF. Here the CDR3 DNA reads TGTGCCAGCTCACCACAAGACAGGGGGCCCCCTTGGCTGTTTTTT.

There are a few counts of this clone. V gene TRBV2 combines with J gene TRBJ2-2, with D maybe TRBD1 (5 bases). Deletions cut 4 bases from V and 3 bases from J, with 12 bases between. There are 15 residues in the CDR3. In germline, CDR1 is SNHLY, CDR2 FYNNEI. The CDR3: CASSVWGTDTGELFF. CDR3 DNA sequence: TGTGCCAGCAGTGTTTGGGGCACGGACACCGGGGAGCTGTTTTTT.